The clone carrying this T cell receptor beta chain was detected only a few times. CDR3 length equals 15 residues. The germline CDR1 and CDR2 sequences are MGHRA and YSYEKL. The data were taken from a study of blood T cells in healthy people across ages. Next came a second PCR, run for about 6 to 12 cycles, which used a sample-barcoded 5' primer along with a J-beta primer mix. TCRdb analysed the 5' RACE reads with MiXCR anew, one entry per CDR3 protein. The profile shows roughly 1,000,000 distinct CDR3 sequences, approximately 25% of them singletons. Approximately 9 milliliters of peripheral blood were drawn from each donor into EDTA-treated tubes. The sample was also linked to a second study, of T cells of mothers and their children.

The receptor was isolated from a girl between 2 and 10 years old in good health. This sequence joins TRBV4-1 and TRBJ2-5; 7 bases align to TRBD1. Judging by the DNA end, TRBJ2-7 fits better; the J call may be wrong. Sequencing was done on a sample of blood. CDR3 in amino acids: CASSRDRDLSYEQYF. CDR3 DNA: TGCGCCAGCAGCCGAGACAGGGACCTCTCCTACGAGCAGTACTTC.